This T cell receptor (beta chain) is from a study of cytomegalovirus exposure and HLA in healthy donors. Regarding the study as a whole: The investigators catalogued 164 TCR beta chains as cytomegalovirus-associated. Diagnosis of cytomegalovirus status made by the classifier reportedly showed high specificity and sensitivity. The dataset shows that most TCR sequences were rare, while some public TCRs occurred in many donors.

Regarding donors, all were healthy bone marrow donors. This clone was seen a handful of times. Its antigen is unidentified. Germline V gives CDR1 ENHRY, CDR2 SYGVKD. This CDR3 is 15 amino acids long. The ends were cut back, 2 bases at V and 5 bases at J, with 16 bases in the middle. Use of 60 Vbeta and 13 Jbeta primers characterized the PCR. Profiled with immunoSEQ multiplex PCR; TCRdb holds only in-frame clones, not every one. The sample has 65,000 to 80,000 clones, roughly 72% seen once. The clonotype comes from a man aged 40-49 years in good health and CMV-seropositive. The chain is built from TRBV10-3 and TRBJ2-7; possibly TRBD2 for D (7 bases). Sequences were obtained from PBMCs. The CDR3 reads CAISEVEAGANEQYF. CDR3 in DNA: TGTGCCATCAGTGAGGTGGAGGCGGGGGCAAACGAGCAGTACTTC.